The 21 T cell receptor beta chains reported below all come from one sample, sequenced in a study of blood T cell repertoires in COVID-19. Sequenced by immunoSEQ multiplex PCR; TCRdb stores in-frame clones only, minus some. The table records about 480,000 clones, approximately 87% of them present only once. Sequences were obtained from PBMCs or T cells enriched from blood (not recorded which). The receptors shown here come from a woman in her thirties or forties who had recovered from COVID-19.

The chain recombines TRBV7-9 with TRBJ2-7; TRBD2 matches at 8 bases. V lost 5 bases, J lost 6 bases, and 6 bases stayed unmatched. Germline loops: CDR1 SEHNR, CDR2 FQNEAQ (reference sequence). The CDR3 runs 13 residues. CDR3 DNA: TGTGCCAGCAGCACAGGACTAGCAGGCGAGCAGTACTTC. Protein product: CASSTGLAGEQYF.

The chain employs TRBV11-2 and TRBJ1-1, with D tentatively TRBD1 (6 bases). Per the germline V gene, CDR1 is SGHAT and CDR2 is FQNNGV. This CDR3 is 16 amino acids long. V was clipped by 4 bases and J by 6 bases, with 21 bases between them. CDR3 nucleotides: TGTGCCAGCAGCTCCCTCCCGGGACACCGCAGGTCTGAAGCTTTCTTT. It specifies CASSSLPGHRRSEAFF. The full variable domain, completed using reference TRBV11-2 and TRBJ1-1, is EAGVAQSPRYKIIEKRQSVAFWCNPISGHATLYWYQQILGQGPKLLIQFQNNGVVDDSQLPKDRFSAERLKGVDSTLKIQPAKLEDSAVYLCASSSLPGHRRSEAFFGQGTRLTVV.

This chain uses TRBV7-9 with TRBJ1-3; a possible D gene is TRBD1 (5 bases). Germline V CDR1 and CDR2: SEHNR, FQNEAQ (reference sequence). Trimming removed 5 bases at V and 0 bases at J, with 8 bases between. The CDR3 covers 14 residues. The CDR3 sequence is CASSGGYSGNTIYF. CDR3 bases: TGTGCCAGCAGCGGGGGGTACTCTGGAAACACCATATATTTT. Combining the CDR3 with reference TRBV7-9 and TRBJ1-3 gives the whole variable domain DTGVSQNPRHKITKRGQNVTFRCDPISEHNRLYWYRQTLGQGPEFLTYFQNEAQLEKSRLLSDRFSAERPKGSFSTLEIQRTEQGDSAMYLCASSGGYSGNTIYFGEGSWLTVV.

V is TRBV7-9 and J is TRBJ2-5, with D perhaps TRBD2 (6 bases). The CDR3 has 16 amino acids. The V end was cut by 1 base, the J end by 2 bases, with 14 bases between. CDR1 is SEHNR and CDR2 is FQNEAQ in the germline V gene (reference sequence). The CDR3 loop is CASSLVPSENQETQYF. The CDR3 DNA sequence: TGTGCCAGCAGCTTAGTGCCTAGCGAGAATCAAGAGACCCAGTACTTC.

V usage is TRBV5-1 and J usage is TRBJ2-3, with 8 positions matching TRBD1. Trimming cost V 6 bases and J 1 base; bases outside gene matches: 7. Looked up from germline, CDR1 is SGHRS and CDR2 is YFSETQ. The CDR3 extends over 15 amino acids. CDR3 residues: CASTPQGARTDTQYF. The CDR3 DNA sequence: TGCGCCAGCACCCCCCAGGGGGCTCGCACAGATACGCAGTATTTT.

This chain joins TRBV7-2 and TRBJ2-2, with 8 nucleotides matching TRBD2. The V and J ends lost 2 bases and 7 bases, in that order; junction bases with no gene match: 9. The CDR3 runs 16 residues. Germline V gene sequence: CDR1 SGHTA, CDR2 FQGNSA. The CDR3 nucleotides read TGTGCCAGCAGCTTATTCGGGAGGGCCGAGGGCGGGGAGCTGTTTTTT. This codes for CASSLFGRAEGGELFF.

This sequence joins TRBV2 and TRBJ2-2; 12 bases are shared with TRBD2. The germline CDR1 and CDR2 sequences are SNHLY and FYNNEI. V lost 5 bases and J lost 3; bases outside the gene matches: 10. This CDR3 is built from 18 residues. The CDR3 loop is CASSSLAGGPSDTGELFF. DNA for the CDR3: TGTGCCAGCAGTTCGCTAGCGGGAGGGCCATCGGACACCGGGGAGCTGTTTTTT.

The chain couples TRBV19 to TRBJ1-1, with D possibly TRBD1 on 5 matching bases. The V gene's germline CDR1 is LNHDA and CDR2 SQIVND (reference sequence). The V end lost 9 bases, the J end lost 0 bases, and 14 bases lay between the germline ends. This CDR3 contains 14 residues. CDR3 nucleotides: TGTGCCAGCGCCTATAGGGGCTTGAACACTGAAGCTTTCTTT. It codes for CASAYRGLNTEAFF.

The chain recombines TRBV9 with TRBJ2-3, with 9 positions matching TRBD1. This CDR3 is 16 amino acids long. CDR1 is SGDLS and CDR2 is YYNGEE in the germline V gene. The ends lost 7 bases at V and 2 bases at J; junction bases unmatched: 11. This CDR3 reads CASGYGGTGPTDTQYF. CDR3 sequence (DNA): TGTGCCAGCGGTTATGGAGGGACAGGGCCCACAGATACGCAGTATTTT.

V is TRBV7-2 and J is TRBJ2-2; a weak D match, TRBD2 (5 bases). The CDR3 length is 15 residues. The V end was cut by 1 base, the J end by 6 bases, with 12 bases between. The germline gives CDR1 SGHTA, CDR2 FQGNSA. The CDR3 sequence is CASSLGTVRAGELFF. The CDR3, as DNA: TGTGCCAGCAGCTTAGGGACTGTGAGGGCCGGGGAGCTGTTTTTT.

The V gene is TRBV10-2, the J gene TRBJ2-3, with 10 bases matching TRBD2. Unmatched junction bases numbered 5, after V lost 2 bases and J lost 0 bases. The CDR3 contains 17 residues. From germline, CDR1 is WSHSY and CDR2 SAAADI. CDR3 amino acids: CASSETPLAGSTDTQYF. The CDR3, as DNA: TGCGCCAGCAGTGAGACCCCACTAGCGGGAAGCACAGATACGCAGTATTTT.

CDR3 sequence: CASIRPGTANTEAFF. The CDR3 DNA is TGTGCCAGTATCCGCCCCGGGACAGCGAACACTGAAGCTTTCTTT. The V and J genes are TRBV19 and TRBJ1-1, with 7 positions matching TRBD1. Germline V lookup: CDR1 LNHDA, CDR2 SQIVND (reference sequence). The CDR3 contains 15 residues. V lost 7 bases, J lost 1 base, and 9 bases stayed unmatched. Full variable domain (missing parts from reference TRBV19 and TRBJ1-1): DGGITQSPKYLFRKEGQNVTLSCEQNLNHDAMYWYRQDPGQGLRLIYYSQIVNDFQKGDIAEGYSVSREKKESFPLTVTSAQKNPTAFYLCASIRPGTANTEAFFGQGTRLTVV.

Remarks on this clone: One base away lies a much larger clone, so this may be a sequencing read error. The genes are TRBV7-2 and TRBJ2-3; no firm D call. Germline V gene data show CDR1 as SGHTA and CDR2 as FQGNSA. V lost 1 base to trimming and J lost 0 bases, with 5 bases between them. The CDR3 has 14 amino acids. Here the CDR3 DNA reads TGTGCCAGCAGCTTAGACGGGAGCACAGATACGCAGTATTTT. Its translation is CASSLDGSTDTQYF. The variable domain in full, with the rest retrieved from reference TRBV7-2 and TRBJ2-3, is GAGVSQSPSNKVTEKGKDVELRCDPISGHTALYWYRQSLGQGLEFLIYFQGNSAPDKSGLPSDRFSAERTGGSVSTLTIQRTQQEDSAVYLCASSLDGSTDTQYFGPGTRLTVL.

In DNA form, the CDR3 reads TGTGCCAGCAGAACTAGCGGGAGTGCAGATACGCAGTATTTT. This translates into CASRTSGSADTQYF. The rearrangement links TRBV27 to TRBJ2-3; the match to TRBD2 covers 11 bases. The germline gives CDR1 MNHEY, CDR2 SMNVEV (reference sequence). The junction had 3 bases not matched to a gene; V was cut back by 6 bases and J by 4 bases. CDR3 size: 14 residues.

CDR3 in DNA: TGTGCCAGCAGAATGGGACAGGGACCTTGGTACGAGCAGTACTTC. It is translated as CASRMGQGPWYEQYF. The chain is built from TRBV3-1 (or the pseudogene TRBV3-2) and TRBJ2-7; 9 bases line up with TRBD1. After removal of 6 bases from V and 4 bases from J, the junction contained 10 bases not matched to a gene. Germline CDR1 is LGHDT and CDR2 is YNNKEL (reference sequence). The CDR3 loop spans 15 amino acids.

V and J are TRBV18 and TRBJ2-3; maybe TRBD2 (6 bases). Trimming removed 6 bases from V and 2 bases from J, with 15 bases in between. In germline, CDR1 is KGHSH, CDR2 LQKENI. The CDR3 has 15 residues. In DNA, the CDR3 is TGTGCCAGCTCCCTTCGCGGGGATTTCACAGATACGCAGTATTTT. Amino acids: CASSLRGDFTDTQYF.

CDR3 residues: CASSEWSGKIIGYTF. CDR3 in DNA: TGCGCCAGCAGCGAATGGTCCGGGAAGATCATTGGCTACACCTTC. The rearrangement uses TRBV4-3 and TRBJ1-2; D is unresolved. Trimming removed 5 bases from V and 7 bases from J, with 20 bases in between. This CDR3 comprises 15 residues. Per the germline V gene, CDR1 is LGHNA and CDR2 is YSLEER.

The V and J genes are TRBV7-2 and TRBJ2-1, with 8 bases lining up with TRBD1. From germline, CDR1 is SGHTA and CDR2 FQGNSA. The CDR3 is 18 amino acids. V shed 3 bases, J shed 6 bases, and the junction held 16 bases outside the gene matches. The CDR3 bases are TGTGCCAGCAGCTTTATTTTAAGGGGAGGACAGGGCGGCAATGAGCAGTTCTTC. Translated: CASSFILRGGQGGNEQFF.

This rearrangement joins TRBV7-9 to TRBJ1-5, with 12 nucleotides matching TRBD1. This CDR3 comprises 17 residues. V shed 3 bases, J shed 5 bases, and the junction held 8 bases outside the gene matches. Germline-derived CDR1 and CDR2 are SEHNR and FQNEAQ (reference sequence). CDR3 in DNA: TGTGCCAGCAGCTTCGAGACCGGGACAGGGGGCCATCAGCCCCAGCATTTT. Translated, it gives CASSFETGTGGHQPQHF.

The genes are TRBV27 and TRBJ1-1; perhaps TRBD1 as D (6 bases). This CDR3 comprises 16 residues. With 2 bases removed from V and 4 bases from J, the gap between germline ends came to 17 bases. Germline-derived CDR1 and CDR2 are MNHEY and SMNVEV (reference sequence). The CDR3 sequence is CASSLGSEKGGTEAFF. The CDR3 bases are TGTGCCAGCAGTTTAGGTTCCGAAAAAGGGGGCACTGAAGCTTTCTTT.

The gene calls are TRBV7-2 and TRBJ1-2; TRBD1 is a possible D gene (6 bases). Germline V lookup: CDR1 SGHTA, CDR2 FQGNSA. CDR3 length: 14 amino acids. V was shortened by 2 bases and J by 8 bases, with 15 bases between the two germline ends. For the CDR3, the DNA is TGTGCCAGCAGCTTAACAGGGCTGGTGGTCGGCTACACCTTC. Translation: CASSLTGLVVGYTF.